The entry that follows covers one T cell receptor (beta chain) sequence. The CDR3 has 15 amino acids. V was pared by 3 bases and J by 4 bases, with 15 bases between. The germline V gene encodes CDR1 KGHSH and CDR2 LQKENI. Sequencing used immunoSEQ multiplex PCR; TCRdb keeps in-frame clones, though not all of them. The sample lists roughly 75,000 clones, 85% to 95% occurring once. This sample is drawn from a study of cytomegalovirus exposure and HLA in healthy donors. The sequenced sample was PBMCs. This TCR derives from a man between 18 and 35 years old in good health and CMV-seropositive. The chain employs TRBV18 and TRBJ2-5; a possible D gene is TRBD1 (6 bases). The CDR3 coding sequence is TGTGCCAGCTCACCCCTGGGGGCCGAGGGAGAGACCCAGTACTTC. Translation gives CASSPLGAEGETQYF.